This T cell receptor beta chain stems from a study of blood T cells in healthy people across ages. This clonotype has a count of ten or more. Then a second PCR, running about 6 to 12 cycles, was carried out with a sample-barcoded 5' primer and a J-beta primer mix. TCRdb passed the 5' RACE reads through MiXCR, listing each CDR3 protein once. The repertoire holds about 570,000 distinct CDR3 sequences, about 25% seen once, with about a fifth in the top ten. This CDR3 is built from 13 residues. Germline lookup yields CDR1 SQVTM and CDR2 ANQGSEA. After removal of 5 bases from V and 7 bases from J, the junction contained 10 bases not matched to a gene.

This TCR came from a woman between 65 and 79 years old in good health. The material sequenced was blood. The rearrangement uses TRBV29-1 and TRBJ1-2; 7 bases match TRBD1. CDR3 sequence: CSVRVTGESGYTF. For the CDR3, the DNA is TGCAGCGTTCGGGTCACAGGGGAAAGTGGCTACACCTTC.